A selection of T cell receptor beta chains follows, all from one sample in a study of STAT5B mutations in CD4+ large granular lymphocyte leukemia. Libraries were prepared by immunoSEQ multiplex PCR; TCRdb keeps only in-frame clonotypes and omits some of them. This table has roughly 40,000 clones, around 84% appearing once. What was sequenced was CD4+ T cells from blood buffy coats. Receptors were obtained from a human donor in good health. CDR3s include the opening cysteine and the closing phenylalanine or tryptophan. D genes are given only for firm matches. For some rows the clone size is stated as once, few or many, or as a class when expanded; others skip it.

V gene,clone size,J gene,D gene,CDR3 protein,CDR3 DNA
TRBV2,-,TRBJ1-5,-,CASRETVGNQPQHF,TGTGCCAGCAGGGAGACAGTGGGCAATCAGCCCCAGCATTTT
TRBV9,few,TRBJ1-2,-,CASSMDSVDNYGYTF,TGTGCCAGCAGCATGGACAGCGTTGATAACTATGGCTACACCTTC
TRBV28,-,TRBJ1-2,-,CASSSAGGYTF,TGTGCCAGCAGTTCAGCTGGAGGCTACACCTTC
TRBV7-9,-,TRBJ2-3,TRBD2,CASSKGLATDTQYF,TGTGCCAGCAGCAAGGGACTAGCCACAGATACGCAGTATTTT
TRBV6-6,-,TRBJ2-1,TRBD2,CASKFLAGGPTEQFF,TGTGCCAGCAAATTCTTAGCGGGGGGGCCTACTGAGCAGTTCTTC
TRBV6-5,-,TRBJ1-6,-,CASSYSPDSYNSPLHF,TGTGCCAGCAGTTACAGCCCGGACTCCTATAATTCACCCCTCCACTTT
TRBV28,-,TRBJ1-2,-,CASNSHPSGVLAYGYTF,TGTGCCAGCAACTCTCATCCTTCCGGCGTCTTAGCCTATGGCTACACCTTC
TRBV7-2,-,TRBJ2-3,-,CASSEGGAWGTQYF,TGTGCCAGCAGCGAAGGGGGGGCTTGGGGTACGCAGTATTTT
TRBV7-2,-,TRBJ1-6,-,CASTNVRGVGYNSPLHF,TGTGCCAGCACCAATGTCCGGGGAGTTGGCTATAATTCACCCCTCCACTTT
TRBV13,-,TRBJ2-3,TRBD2,CASSLRGWVAGLSTDTQYF,TGTGCCAGCAGCCTCCGGGGGTGGGTAGCGGGCTTAAGCACAGATACGCAGTATTTT
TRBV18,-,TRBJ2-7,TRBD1,CASSQGVNYEQYF,TGTGCCAGCTCCCAGGGGGTTAACTACGAGCAGTACTTC
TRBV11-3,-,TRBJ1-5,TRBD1,CASSQFTGQENSNQPQHF,TGTGCCAGCAGCCAATTTACCGGACAGGAGAATAGCAATCAGCCCCAGCATTTT
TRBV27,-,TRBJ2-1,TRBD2,CASSHSSGRAVIPYNEQFF,TGTGCCAGCAGTCATTCTAGCGGGAGGGCCGTTATTCCCTACAATGAGCAGTTCTTC
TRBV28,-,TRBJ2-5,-,CASSLWGEASGETQYF,TGTGCCAGCAGTTTATGGGGGGAGGCCTCCGGGGAGACCCAGTACTTC
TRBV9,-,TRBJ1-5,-,CASSVDGGMRQPQHF,TGTGCCAGCAGCGTAGACGGAGGAATGAGGCAGCCCCAGCATTTT
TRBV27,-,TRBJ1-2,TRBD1,CASIRGAGAGGVHGYTF,TGTGCCAGCATCCGAGGGGCAGGGGCAGGGGGCGTACATGGCTACACCTTC
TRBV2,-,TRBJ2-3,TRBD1,CASSGQGFTDTQYF,TGTGCCAGCAGTGGACAGGGGTTCACAGATACGCAGTATTTT
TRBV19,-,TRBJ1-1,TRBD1,CASSIVGQENTEAFF,TGTGCCAGTAGTATAGTGGGACAGGAGAACACTGAAGCTTTCTTT
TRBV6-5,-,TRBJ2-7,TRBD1,CASSSIQGKKNEQYF,TGTGCCAGCAGTTCCATACAGGGGAAGAAGAACGAGCAGTACTTC
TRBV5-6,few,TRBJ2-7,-,CASSLRRFYGEQYF,TGTGCCAGCAGCTTGCGGAGATTCTACGGGGAGCAGTACTTC
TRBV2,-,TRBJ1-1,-,CASSVTGPATEAFF,TGTGCCAGCAGTGTTACGGGGCCCGCCACTGAAGCTTTCTTT
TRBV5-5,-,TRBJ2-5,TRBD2,CASSLRGGTSGQETQYF,TGTGCCAGCAGCCTACGGGGCGGGACTAGCGGACAAGAGACCCAGTACTTC
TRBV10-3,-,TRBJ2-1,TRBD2,CAISGGGSYNEQFF,TGTGCCATCAGTGGCGGCGGGAGCTACAATGAGCAGTTCTTC
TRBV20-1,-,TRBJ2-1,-,CSAYREPEQFF,TGCAGTGCTTACAGGGAGCCTGAGCAGTTCTTC
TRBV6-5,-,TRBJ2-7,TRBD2,CASHRGTSGRGEQYF,TGTGCCAGCCACCGGGGGACTAGCGGTAGAGGCGAGCAGTACTTC
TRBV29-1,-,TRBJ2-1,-,CSVEDQQGLEEQFF,TGCAGCGTTGAAGATCAGCAGGGCTTAGAGGAGCAGTTCTTC
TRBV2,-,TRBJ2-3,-,CASSIQNTQYF,TGTGCCAGCAGTATACAGAATACGCAGTATTTT
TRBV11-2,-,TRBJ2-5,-,CASSSPGRRETQYF,TGTGCCAGCAGCTCTCCGGGACGGCGAGAGACCCAGTACTTC
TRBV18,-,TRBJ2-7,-,CASSPTQPAGYEQYF,TGTGCCAGCTCACCTACACAGCCCGCCGGCTACGAGCAGTACTTC
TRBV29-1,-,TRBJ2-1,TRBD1,CSEGQGNYNEQFF,TGCAGCGAGGGACAGGGGAATTACAATGAGCAGTTCTTC
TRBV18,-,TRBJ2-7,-,CASSPGSGISYEQYF,TGTGCCAGCTCACCCGGCTCAGGTATATCCTACGAGCAGTACTTC
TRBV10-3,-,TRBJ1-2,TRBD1,CAITPQKDRVQGYTF,TGTGCCATCACCCCACAAAAGGACAGGGTGCAAGGCTACACCTTC
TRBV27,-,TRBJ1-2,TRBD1,CASSPGQGAMNYGYTF,TGTGCCAGCAGTCCCGGACAGGGGGCGATGAACTATGGCTACACCTTC
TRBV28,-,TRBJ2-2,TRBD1,CATRSPGQGKAGELFF,TGTGCCACAAGAAGTCCGGGACAGGGGAAGGCCGGGGAGCTGTTTTTT
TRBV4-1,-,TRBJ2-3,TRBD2,CASSRVSGVADTQYF,TGCGCCAGCAGCCGAGTCAGCGGGGTGGCAGATACGCAGTATTTT
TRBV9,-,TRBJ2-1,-,CASSVAVSYNEQFF,TGTGCCAGCAGCGTAGCGGTCTCCTACAATGAGCAGTTCTTC
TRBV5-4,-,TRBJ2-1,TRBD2,CASSLRKTSGREQFF,TGTGCCAGCAGCTTACGTAAGACTAGCGGGAGGGAACAGTTCTTC
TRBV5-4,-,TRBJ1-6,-,CASSSRPNSYNSPLHF,TGTGCCAGCAGCTCCCGACCGAACTCCTATAATTCACCCCTCCACTTT
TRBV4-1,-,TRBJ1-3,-,CASSRGGIIERGNTIYF,TGCGCCAGCAGCCGGGGAGGGATCATCGAAAGAGGAAACACCATATATTTT
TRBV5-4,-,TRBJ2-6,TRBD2,CASSPVAGAYSGANVLTF,TGTGCCAGCAGCCCGGTAGCGGGGGCTTACTCTGGGGCCAACGTCCTGACTTTC
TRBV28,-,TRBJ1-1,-,CASSSGDRDTEAFF,TGTGCCAGCAGTTCAGGGGATAGGGACACTGAAGCTTTCTTT
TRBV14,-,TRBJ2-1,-,CASSQRQGGYNEQFF,TGTGCCAGCAGCCAACGACAGGGAGGGTACAATGAGCAGTTCTTC
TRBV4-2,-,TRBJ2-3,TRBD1,CASSQDLRDRGPDTQYF,TGTGCCAGCAGCCAAGATCTCCGGGACAGGGGGCCAGATACGCAGTATTTT